These 26 T cell receptor beta chains were sequenced from one sample in a study of T cell responses to AZD1222 COVID-19 vaccine. Profiling relied on immunoSEQ multiplex PCR, and the TCRdb table lists in-frame clones only, not all of them. The repertoire holds around 170,000 clones, approximately 90% seen once, with nearly 1% in the top ten. Sequencing was performed on peripheral blood, taken on day 0 of AZD1222 vaccination. The source is an adult in good health.

The CDR3 is CASSQPKHGESGELFF. For the CDR3, the DNA is TGTGCCAGCAGCCAACCCAAACACGGGGAGTCCGGGGAGCTGTTTTTT. The chain employs TRBV4-2 and TRBJ2-2; tentative D call: TRBD2 (5 bases). The germline CDR1 and CDR2 sequences are LGHNA and YNFKEQ. Between the trimmed V and J ends, which lost 2 bases and 6 bases, there was a span of 16 bases. The CDR3 is made up of 16 amino acids.

The chain links TRBV13 to TRBJ1-2, with TRBD1 identical over 7 bases. Trimming at V came to 2 bases and at J to 5 bases, leaving 8 bases not matched to a gene. The germline V gene encodes CDR1 PRHDT and CDR2 FYEKMQ (reference sequence). CDR3 size: 15 residues. CDR3 residues: CASSLRGQLVYGYTF. The CDR3 DNA follows: TGTGCCAGCAGCTTAAGGGGACAGCTAGTGTATGGCTACACCTTC.

V is TRBV12-3 or TRBV12-4 and J is TRBJ1-6; no firm D call. Trimming took 3 bases from V and 8 from J, leaving 8 bases between them. This CDR3 has 13 amino acids. CDR3 region: CASSLSGDSPLHF. The CDR3 nucleotides are TGTGCCAGCAGTTTGAGTGGGGATTCACCCCTCCACTTT.

The CDR3 DNA is TGTGCCAGCAGCTTCTTACAGGGCTACGAGCAGTACTTC. Protein sequence: CASSFLQGYEQYF. The chain combines TRBV7-9 with TRBJ2-7; TRBD1 might be the D (6 bases). This CDR3 is 13 amino acids long. Germline CDR1 is SEHNR and CDR2 is FQNEAQ (reference sequence). Trimming took 3 bases from V and 3 from J, leaving 9 bases between them.

This chain connects TRBV7-2 to TRBJ2-2; D is undetermined. V lost 3 bases and J 2 bases, leaving 7 bases between the germline ends. This CDR3 is 14 amino acids long. The V gene's germline CDR1 is SGHTA and CDR2 FQGNSA. The CDR3 DNA follows: TGTGCCAGCAGCTTTGGCGGAAACACCGGGGAGCTGTTTTTT. As protein: CASSFGGNTGELFF.

This clone was detected once. V gene TRBV9 combines with J gene TRBJ2-1; no definite D call. The CDR3 extends over 12 amino acids. CDR1 is SGDLS, CDR2 YYNGEE, per germline. The germline V and J ends were trimmed by 3 bases and 15 bases, with 16 bases remaining between them. The chain's CDR3 is CASSARTDRLFF. In DNA, the CDR3 is TGTGCCAGCAGCGCTAGGACGGATCGCCTGTTCTTC.

This chain connects TRBV5-1 to TRBJ2-1; 12 nucleotides line up with TRBD2. Germline V gene data show CDR1 as SGHRS and CDR2 as YFSETQ. V lost 7 bases to trimming and J lost 10 bases; unmatched junction nucleotides: 12. This CDR3 comprises 15 residues. This CDR3 reads CASRRDSSGGAEQFF. DNA for the CDR3: TGCGCCAGCCGACGGGATTCTAGCGGGGGGGCCGAGCAGTTCTTC.

This chain links TRBV9 with TRBJ2-1, with D possibly being TRBD1 (5 bases). This CDR3 contains 12 residues. Germline V gene data show CDR1 as SGDLS and CDR2 as YYNGEE. V lost 2 bases and J lost 10, with 10 bases in between. This CDR3 is CASSVGLGEQFF. The CDR3 region has the DNA TGTGCCAGCAGCGTGGGGCTTGGCGAGCAGTTCTTC.

The V gene is TRBV5-1, the J gene TRBJ2-2; the D is unclear. The CDR3 is made up of 15 amino acids. Germline-derived CDR1 and CDR2 are SGHRS and YFSETQ. V lost 4 bases and J lost 7, with 17 bases in between. CDR3 protein: CASSQDGWAGGELFF. The CDR3 nucleotides read TGCGCCAGCAGCCAAGACGGTTGGGCTGGCGGGGAGCTGTTTTTT. The variable domain in full, with the rest retrieved from reference TRBV5-1 and TRBJ2-2, is KAGVTQTPRYLIKTRGQQVTLSCSPISGHRSVSWYQQTPGQGLQFLFEYFSETQRNKGNFPGRFSGRQFSNSRSEMNVSTLELGDSALYLCASSQDGWAGGELFFGEGSRLTVL.

The chain uses TRBV15 and TRBJ1-5; no definite D call. V gave up 8 bases and J gave up 1 base, with 12 bases separating them. This CDR3 is 14 amino acids long. In germline, CDR1 is LNHNV, CDR2 YYDKDF (reference sequence). CDR3 in DNA: TGTGCCACCGGAGTTACTGCAAGCAATCAGCCCCAGCATTTT. Amino acids: CATGVTASNQPQHF.

This clone was seen only once. This chain connects TRBV7-3 to TRBJ2-3; 8 nucleotides match TRBD2. This CDR3 comprises 17 residues. The germline gives CDR1 SGHTA, CDR2 FQGTGA. After removal of 5 bases from V and 0 bases from J, the junction contained 10 bases not matched to a gene. The CDR3 DNA reads as TGTGCCAGCAGCCCCTATAGGCGGGGGGTTAGCACAGATACGCAGTATTTT. Protein: CASSPYRRGVSTDTQYF.

This sequence joins TRBV7-9 and TRBJ2-5, with D unclear. The V end was cut by 0 bases, the J end by 0 bases, with 5 bases between. Germline V gene data show CDR1 as SEHNR and CDR2 as FQNEAQ (reference sequence). The CDR3 has 14 residues. CDR3 in amino acids: CASSLAPDQETQYF. Here the CDR3 DNA reads TGTGCCAGCAGCTTAGCACCAGACCAAGAGACCCAGTACTTC.

The CDR3 reads CASSKKEETGDLNFSGANVLTF. The CDR3 nucleotides read TGTGCCAGCAGCAAAAAAGAGGAAACAGGGGATCTCAACTTCTCTGGGGCCAACGTCCTGACTTTC. This chain joins TRBV21-1 and TRBJ2-6; the table gives TRBD1 as D, unverified against the DNA. TRBV21-1 is recorded as a pseudogene. The CDR3 extends over 22 amino acids.

The V call is TRBV5-6, the J call TRBJ2-7, with D tentatively TRBD2 (6 bases). Trimming removed 4 bases at V and 1 base at J, with 12 bases between. The germline gives CDR1 SGHDT, CDR2 YYEEEE. There are 14 residues in the CDR3. The CDR3 nucleotides are TGTGCCAGCAGCCTCTTGACTAGTTCCTACGAGCAGTACTTC. This encodes CASSLLTSSYEQYF.

This chain connects TRBV15 to TRBJ1-4; D not certain. Germline CDR1 is LNHNV and CDR2 is YYDKDF (reference sequence). This CDR3 comprises 13 residues. Trimming stripped 5 bases from V and 8 bases from J, with 12 bases between. CDR3 bases: TGTGCCACCAGCGGTTCGTCGGGAGAAAAACTGTTTTTT. It codes for CATSGSSGEKLFF.

The V gene is TRBV10-3, the J gene TRBJ2-3, with TRBD1 matching over 10 bases. The length of the CDR3 is 17 residues. V was pared by 0 bases and J by 3 bases, with 6 bases of the junction left unmatched. CDR1 is ENHRY and CDR2 is SYGVKD in the germline V gene. As DNA, the CDR3 is TGTGCCATCAGTGAGTCGTGGGGGACAGGGGAAACAGATACGCAGTATTTT. Translated, it gives CAISESWGTGETDTQYF.

V usage is TRBV15 and J usage is TRBJ2-2, with TRBD1 matching 9 bases. CDR1 LNHNV and CDR2 YYDKDF come from the germline V gene (reference sequence). The CDR3 sequence is 15 residues long. J lost 7 bases, V lost 0 bases, and 3 bases had no gene match. This CDR3 is CATSRDGTGIGELFF. DNA for the CDR3: TGTGCCACCAGCAGAGATGGGACAGGGATCGGGGAGCTGTTTTTT.

The J gene is TRBJ1-6, the V gene TRBV5-6; the D gene is possibly TRBD1 (5 bases). Germline V gene lookup returns CDR1 SGHDT and CDR2 YYEEEE. The CDR3 extends over 16 amino acids. V lost 0 bases and J 7 bases, leaving 14 bases between the germline ends. The CDR3 is CASSLAGTELNSPLHF. As DNA, the CDR3 is TGTGCCAGCAGCTTGGCGGGGACCGAGCTCAATTCACCCCTCCACTTT.

The rearrangement uses TRBV27 and TRBJ1-5; the D is unclear. CDR3 length: 15 residues. V was pared by 3 bases and J by 1 base, with 10 bases between. Germline assignment: CDR1 MNHEY and CDR2 SMNVEV (reference sequence). CDR3 sequence reads: CASSFMAESNQPQHF. CDR3 sequence (DNA): TGTGCCAGCAGTTTTATGGCAGAGAGCAATCAGCCCCAGCATTTT.

The chain couples TRBV5-6 to TRBJ2-3, with 9 bases that match TRBD2. Trimming at V came to 0 bases and at J to 4 bases, leaving 3 bases not matched to a gene. Germline V gene data show CDR1 as SGHDT and CDR2 as YYEEEE. The CDR3 extends over 15 amino acids. The CDR3 spells CASSLGLAVSDTQYF. In DNA, the CDR3 is TGTGCCAGCAGCTTGGGACTAGCGGTTTCAGATACGCAGTATTTT.

The rearrangement uses TRBV19 and TRBJ2-3, with TRBD2 identical over 16 bases. The CDR3 covers 18 residues. After removal of 6 bases from V and 3 bases from J, the junction contained 9 bases not matched to a gene. Germline-derived CDR1 and CDR2 are LNHDA and SQIVND (reference sequence). As DNA, the CDR3 is TGTGCCAGTAGACCCGGGACTAGCGGGAGGGCAGTGACAGATACGCAGTATTTT. Protein: CASRPGTSGRAVTDTQYF. Combining the CDR3 with reference TRBV19 and TRBJ2-3 gives the whole variable domain DGGITQSPKYLFRKEGQNVTLSCEQNLNHDAMYWYRQDPGQGLRLIYYSQIVNDFQKGDIAEGYSVSREKKESFPLTVTSAQKNPTAFYLCASRPGTSGRAVTDTQYFGPGTRLTVL.

The V call is TRBV7-8, the J call TRBJ1-2; 9 bases fit TRBD1. This CDR3 spans 15 amino acids. Germline values: CDR1 SGHVS, CDR2 FQNEAQ. With 1 base clipped from V and 9 bases from J, the junction kept 9 bases outside the gene matches. The CDR3 DNA follows: TGTGCCAGCAGCTTAGGGGGAAGGACAGGGGTTAGCTACACCTTC. This sequence encodes CASSLGGRTGVSYTF. The variable domain in full, completed from reference TRBV7-8 and TRBJ1-2, reads GAGVSQSPRYKVAKRGQDVALRCDPISGHVSLFWYQQALGQGPEFLTYFQNEAQLDKSGLPSDRFFAERPEGSVSTLKIQRTQQEDSAVYLCASSLGGRTGVSYTFGSGTRLTVV.

This clone was counted between two and nine times. This chain links TRBV20-1 with TRBJ1-3; D possibly corresponds to TRBD1 (5 bases). The CDR3 contains 14 residues. CDR1 is DFQATT, CDR2 SNEGSKA, per germline (reference sequence). V was clipped by 3 bases and J by 2 bases, with 11 bases between them. As DNA, the CDR3 is TGCAGTGCTAGTAGGCAGGGTGCTGGAAACACCATATATTTT. It is translated as CSASRQGAGNTIYF.

The genes are TRBV27 and TRBJ1-1; D is unclear. CDR1 and CDR2 from the germline V gene are MNHEY and SMNVEV (reference sequence). The CDR3 covers 16 residues. The V end was cut by 2 bases, the J end by 6 bases, with 19 bases between. The chain's CDR3 is CASSLSPDRQAAEAFF. The CDR3 region has the DNA TGTGCCAGCAGTTTAAGTCCGGACCGGCAGGCTGCTGAAGCTTTCTTT.

The chain links TRBV4-1 to TRBJ1-1; TRBD1 matches 9 bases. CDR1 is MGHRA and CDR2 is YSYEKL in the germline V gene. V lost 3 bases to trimming and J lost 2 bases; unmatched junction nucleotides: 4. The length of the CDR3 is 15 residues. CDR3 loop: CASSHRTGVNTEAFF. The CDR3 DNA sequence: TGCGCCAGCAGCCACAGGACAGGGGTTAACACTGAAGCTTTCTTT.

This clone was detected only a few times. The rearrangement joins TRBV9 to TRBJ1-6; 9 bases fit TRBD1. The junction had 5 bases not matched to a gene; V was cut back by 0 bases and J by 10 bases. This CDR3 comprises 15 residues. Germline V gene lookup returns CDR1 SGDLS and CDR2 YYNGEE. The CDR3: CASSVEGQGRSPLHF. CDR3 in DNA: TGTGCCAGCAGCGTAGAGGGACAGGGAAGGTCACCCCTCCACTTT.